This T cell receptor beta chain is from a study of blood T cell repertoires in COVID-19. Profiled with immunoSEQ multiplex PCR; TCRdb holds only in-frame clones, not every one. The sample gives 300,000 to 400,000 clones, roughly 86% of which show up once; about 7.3% is in the top ten. Deletions cut 0 bases from V and 3 bases from J, with 13 bases between. The CDR3 sequence is 15 residues long. Per the germline V gene, CDR1 is SGHDT and CDR2 is YYEEEE. The rearrangement uses TRBV5-6 and TRBJ2-7; no firm D call. Sequencing was done on a sample of peripheral blood. This clonotype originated in a woman between 65 and 79 years old with COVID-19, enrolled during active disease. CDR3: CASSLVGLLNYEQYF. The CDR3 DNA follows: TGTGCCAGCAGCTTGGTCGGATTACTAAACTACGAGCAGTACTTC.